This TCR beta chain was sequenced in a study of blood T cell repertoires in COVID-19. The overall study: The samples span acute and convalescent COVID-19 from the United States, Italy and Spain. PBMCs, B-cell-depleted T cells, or T cells provided the cDNA or gDNA that made up the material.

Generated by immunoSEQ multiplex PCR, the TCRdb table keeps only in-frame clones and is missing some. Among roughly 270,000 clones, 85% were seen once, and the ten largest hold 2% to 3%. In germline, CDR1 is SGHAT, CDR2 FQNNGV. The germline V and J ends were trimmed by 1 base and 8 bases, with 15 bases remaining between them. The length of the CDR3 is 15 residues. Source material: PBMCs or T cells enriched from blood (not recorded which). The chain is built from TRBV11-2 and TRBJ1-3; perhaps TRBD1 as D (5 bases). The TCR was taken from a woman between 45 and 65 years old who had recovered from COVID-19. The CDR3 loop is CASSLGGTGRYTIYF. For the CDR3, the DNA is TGTGCCAGCAGCTTAGGAGGGACTGGAAGGTACACCATATATTTT.